This passage covers 20 T cell receptor beta chains from one sample sequenced in a study of radiotherapy plus CTLA-4 blockade in lung cancer. Sequencing used immunoSEQ multiplex PCR; TCRdb keeps in-frame clones, though not all of them. The sample yields about 95,000 clones, about 80% seen once. The specimen was peripheral blood, collected from a patient treated with radiotherapy plus ipilimumab. Every receptor here comes from a human donor with non-small cell lung cancer who had stable disease on radiotherapy plus ipilimumab.

The chain has TRBV7-8 and TRBJ1-4; 9 bases map to TRBD1. V dropped 4 bases and J dropped 8; count of bases not matched to a gene: 11. The CDR3 is made up of 16 amino acids. The germline V gene encodes CDR1 SGHVS and CDR2 FQNEAQ. The CDR3 DNA reads as TGTGCCAGCAGCTCCCTCGCCGGACAGGGGAGCGAAAAACTGTTTTTT. Protein: CASSSLAGQGSEKLFF.

The chain joins TRBV7-7 to TRBJ2-2, with 7 bases aligning to TRBD2. Trimming cost V 5 bases and J 4 bases; bases outside gene matches: 4. The germline V gene encodes CDR1 SSHAT and CDR2 FNYEAQ (reference sequence). This CDR3 comprises 14 residues. CDR3: CASSPGGVTGELFF. CDR3 bases: TGTGCCAGCAGCCCTGGGGGGGTCACCGGGGAGCTGTTTTTT.

The chain is built from TRBV28 and TRBJ1-2, with D possibly matching TRBD1 (5 bases). V dropped 2 bases and J dropped 8 bases, with 12 bases sitting between them. The CDR3 consists of 13 residues. In germline, CDR1 is MDHEN, CDR2 SYDVKM. The CDR3 sequence: CASSLRQGGGYTF. The CDR3 DNA is TGTGCCAGCAGTTTAAGGCAGGGAGGAGGCTACACCTTC.

The V gene is TRBV7-6, the J gene TRBJ1-1; D not resolved. Between the trimmed V and J ends, which lost 4 bases and 1 base, there was a span of 7 bases. This CDR3 has 13 amino acids. The germline gives CDR1 SGHVS, CDR2 FNYEAQ. In DNA, the CDR3 is TGTGCCAGCAGCTCAGACAAGAACACTGAAGCTTTCTTT. Its protein is CASSSDKNTEAFF.

The chain carries TRBV5-4 and TRBJ2-5; no clear D gene. V was pared by 0 bases and J by 5 bases, with 11 bases between. CDR1 SGHNT and CDR2 YYREEE come from the germline V gene (reference sequence). This CDR3 is 14 amino acids long. CDR3 sequence reads: CASSLETFGETQYF. CDR3 bases: TGTGCCAGCAGCTTGGAAACCTTTGGGGAGACCCAGTACTTC.

The chain recombines TRBV28 with TRBJ2-3, with D possibly TRBD2 on 6 matching bases. This CDR3 comprises 14 residues. From germline, CDR1 is MDHEN and CDR2 SYDVKM. V dropped 4 bases and J dropped 2 bases, with 10 bases sitting between them. DNA of the CDR3: TGTGCCAGCAGTTATACTAGCCCCACAGATACGCAGTATTTT. It is translated as CASSYTSPTDTQYF.

The rearrangement uses TRBV5-1 and TRBJ2-3; D possibly corresponds to TRBD2 (6 bases). This CDR3 has 15 amino acids. The germline CDR1 and CDR2 sequences are SGHRS and YFSETQ. The V gene lost 5 bases and the J gene lost 1 base, with 14 bases spanning the gap. The CDR3 DNA follows: TGCGCCAGCAGTCAATCGGGACTTCGCACAGATACGCAGTATTTT. The encoded protein is CASSQSGLRTDTQYF.

The chain joins TRBV19 to TRBJ1-6; D uncertain. V lost 7 bases, J lost 5 bases, and 15 bases lay in between. The CDR3 has 15 amino acids. Looked up from germline, CDR1 is LNHDA and CDR2 is SQIVND (reference sequence). The CDR3 sequence is CASKGGNLHNSPLHF. DNA of the CDR3: TGTGCCAGTAAGGGCGGGAACCTTCATAATTCACCCCTCCACTTT.

The rearrangement links TRBV19 to TRBJ2-3; D ambiguous. The germline CDR1 and CDR2 sequences are LNHDA and SQIVND (reference sequence). The V end was cut by 7 bases, the J end by 2 bases, with 16 bases between. CDR3 length: 15 amino acids. CDR3 coding DNA: TGTGCCAGTACCATAGGTAGCAGGTACACAGATACGCAGTATTTT. Translating it yields CASTIGSRYTDTQYF.

This chain uses TRBV5-4 with TRBJ1-2, with D hard to call. CDR3 length equals 14 residues. Germline V gene data show CDR1 as SGHNT and CDR2 as YYREEE (reference sequence). The germline V and J ends were trimmed by 4 bases and 2 bases, with 12 bases remaining between them. CDR3 bases: TGTGCCAGCAGCCAAACGCAGGCAAACTATGGCTACACCTTC. Translated: CASSQTQANYGYTF.

The J gene is TRBJ2-1, the V gene TRBV7-3; D gene unclear. The V gene's germline CDR1 is SGHTA and CDR2 FQGTGA. V was shortened by 2 bases and J by 8 bases, with 7 bases between the two germline ends. This CDR3 has 12 residues. The CDR3 sequence: CASSLASDEQFF. The CDR3 DNA reads as TGTGCCAGCAGCTTAGCGAGCGATGAGCAGTTCTTC.

This chain's CDR3 is CASSEDILTGILRGNEQFF. The CDR3 DNA sequence: TGTGCCAGCAGTGAAGATATATTGACGGGAATACTAAGGGGCAATGAGCAGTTCTTC. The V call is TRBV2, the J call TRBJ2-1; D assignment may be TRBD1 or TRBD2 (5 bases each). V lost 1 base to trimming and J lost 6 bases, with 25 bases between them. The CDR3 sequence is 19 residues long. The germline CDR1 and CDR2 sequences are SNHLY and FYNNEI. Full variable domain (remainder filled in from reference TRBV2 and TRBJ2-1): EPEVTQTPSHQVTQMGQEVILRCVPISNHLYFYWYRQILGQKVEFLVSFYNNEISEKSEIFDDQFSVERPDGSNFTLKIRSTKLEDSAMYFCASSEDILTGILRGNEQFFGPGTRLTVL.

The V call is TRBV4-2, the J call TRBJ1-6; weak D call: TRBD1 (6 bases). V was pared by 5 bases and J by 6 bases, with 11 bases between. Germline V CDR1 and CDR2: LGHNA, YNFKEQ. The CDR3 has 14 residues. The CDR3 sequence: CASSGGPSNSPLHF. The CDR3 nucleotides are TGTGCCAGCAGCGGGGGCCCTTCTAATTCACCCCTCCACTTT.

The chain is built from TRBV28 and TRBJ2-4; TRBD1 aligns across 8 bases. CDR1 is MDHEN and CDR2 is SYDVKM in the germline V gene. This CDR3 spans 15 amino acids. J gave up 3 bases and V 6 bases, and 7 bases lay outside the gene matches. The chain's CDR3 is CASSLGQGIKNIQYF. CDR3 nucleotide sequence: TGTGCCAGCAGCCTAGGACAGGGAATCAAAAACATTCAGTACTTC.

The chain couples TRBV7-8 to TRBJ2-7, with 11 bases identical to TRBD1. The CDR3 loop spans 15 amino acids. Germline V CDR1 and CDR2: SGHVS, FQNEAQ. V lost 4 bases to trimming and J lost 4 bases; unmatched junction nucleotides: 6. CDR3 in amino acids: CASSSRTGGFYEQYF. The CDR3 region has the DNA TGTGCCAGCAGCTCCCGGACAGGGGGCTTTTACGAGCAGTACTTC.

This chain links TRBV7-8 with TRBJ2-1; the match to TRBD2 covers 9 bases. The CDR3 runs to 17 residues. Per the germline V gene, CDR1 is SGHVS and CDR2 is FQNEAQ. V lost 2 bases, J lost 2 bases, and 7 bases stayed unmatched. The chain's CDR3 is CASSLRASGVTYNEQFF. CDR3 nucleotide sequence: TGTGCCAGCAGCTTACGGGCTAGCGGGGTGACCTACAATGAGCAGTTCTTC.

This clone was seen a handful of times. This chain uses TRBV19 with TRBJ2-2; possible D gene TRBD1, 5 bases. Germline lookup yields CDR1 LNHDA and CDR2 SQIVND (reference sequence). V was shortened by 5 bases and J by 5 bases, with 18 bases between the two germline ends. This CDR3 comprises 16 residues. The CDR3 DNA follows: TGTGCCAGTAGTGTGATTCAGGGTCTGGGGACCGGGGAGCTGTTTTTT. Translation: CASSVIQGLGTGELFF.

V is TRBV28 and J is TRBJ2-7; D gene unclear. The CDR3 sequence is 11 residues long. V was pared by 8 bases and J by 2 bases, with 7 bases between. Germline V gene data show CDR1 as MDHEN and CDR2 as SYDVKM. The CDR3 here is CASSSTYEQYF. The CDR3 region has the DNA TGTGCCAGCTCCAGCACCTACGAGCAGTACTTC.

This chain uses TRBV9 with TRBJ2-7, with 8 bases fitting TRBD1. Germline V gives CDR1 SGDLS, CDR2 YYNGEE. The CDR3 is 14 residues long. Trimming removed 4 bases from V and 5 bases from J; junction bases left unmatched: 8. The DNA of the CDR3 is TGTGCCAGCAGCCCCCGGGACAGGAGGAACGAGCAGTACTTC. This codes for CASSPRDRRNEQYF.

V is TRBV6-5 and J is TRBJ2-1; no definite D call. CDR1 MNHEY and CDR2 SVGAGI come from the germline V gene. V lost 7 bases to trimming and J lost 5 bases, with 3 bases between them. The CDR3 extends over 10 amino acids. CDR3 loop: CASNDNEQFF. CDR3 DNA: TGTGCCAGCAATGACAATGAGCAGTTCTTC.